Presented here are 15 T cell receptor beta chains from one specimen sequenced in a study of cytomegalovirus exposure and HLA in healthy donors. 60 Vbeta and 13 Jbeta primers were used in PCR. Only in-frame clones appear in the TCRdb table, and some are missing; sequencing was by immunoSEQ multiplex PCR. The sample has 75,000 to 100,000 clones; around 64% are singletons. What was sequenced was PBMCs. The receptor set was obtained from a man aged 55-75 years in good health and CMV-seronegative.

This clone showed up just a few times. The chain has TRBV7-2 and TRBJ2-3; a weak D match, TRBD2 (5 bases). This CDR3 spans 14 amino acids. V was shortened by 5 bases and J by 2 bases, with 11 bases between the two germline ends. Germline-derived CDR1 and CDR2 are SGHTA and FQGNSA. As DNA, the CDR3 is TGTGCCAGCAGCGGGAGCGTGTTCACAGATACGCAGTATTTT. Protein: CASSGSVFTDTQYF.

The chain combines TRBV5-1 with TRBJ2-3; 12 nucleotides match TRBD2. This CDR3 has 15 residues. In germline, CDR1 is SGHRS, CDR2 YFSETQ. J gave up 0 bases and V 6 bases, and 2 bases lay outside the gene matches. CDR3: CASTSGGASTDTQYF. In DNA form, the CDR3 reads TGCGCCAGCACTAGCGGGGGGGCTAGCACAGATACGCAGTATTTT.

This clone has only one observation. The V gene is TRBV6-6, the J gene TRBJ2-7; 8 nucleotides align to TRBD2. The CDR3 covers 15 residues. V was clipped by 4 bases and J by 0 bases; unmatched bases: 5. CDR1 is MNHNY and CDR2 is SVGAGI in the germline V gene (reference sequence). CDR3 bases: TGTGCCAGCAGTTCGGGAGGGCGTAGCTCCTACGAGCAGTACTTC. Protein: CASSSGGRSSYEQYF.

The rearrangement joins TRBV2 to TRBJ1-1, with a possible D match to TRBD1 (6 bases). Germline loops: CDR1 SNHLY, CDR2 FYNNEI. V lost 8 bases to trimming and J lost 1 base, with 11 bases between them. This CDR3 is built from 13 residues. The CDR3 DNA follows: TGTGCCAGCGGGGACACCGAGAACACTGAAGCTTTCTTT. Protein product: CASGDTENTEAFF.

This clone has just a few counts. The chain joins TRBV4-1 to TRBJ2-2, with D possibly being TRBD1 (5 bases). The CDR3 has 17 residues. V was shortened by 0 bases and J by 0 bases, with 11 bases between the two germline ends. CDR1 is MGHRA and CDR2 is YSYEKL in the germline V gene. CDR3 coding DNA: TGCGCCAGCAGCCAAGATCTCCGACAGCCGAACACCGGGGAGCTGTTTTTT. Amino acid sequence: CASSQDLRQPNTGELFF.

The J gene is TRBJ2-3, the V gene TRBV4-1; 9 positions agree with TRBD2. From germline, CDR1 is MGHRA and CDR2 YSYEKL. V lost 0 bases, J lost 0 bases, and 7 bases stayed unmatched. The CDR3 extends over 18 amino acids. CDR3 in amino acids: CASSQDWVAGGSTDTQYF. The CDR3 nucleotides read TGCGCCAGCAGCCAAGATTGGGTGGCGGGAGGGAGCACAGATACGCAGTATTTT.

The V call is TRBV7-4, the J call TRBJ1-6; 9 bases line up with TRBD1. J lost 5 bases, V lost 2 bases, and 4 bases had no gene match. This CDR3 contains 16 residues. Germline CDR1 SGHVT, CDR2 SQSDAQ. CDR3 region: CASSLIGQGNNSPLHF. CDR3 sequence (DNA): TGTGCCAGCAGCTTAATAGGACAGGGGAATAATTCACCCCTCCACTTT.

This clone occurred a few times. The chain combines TRBV7-2 with TRBJ1-3; D might be TRBD1 (5 bases). Germline V gene data show CDR1 as SGHTA and CDR2 as FQGNSA. This CDR3 spans 14 amino acids. V shed 4 bases and J shed 2 bases, with 9 bases lying between them. DNA of the CDR3: TGTGCCAGCAGCTCCAGGGAAACTGGAAACACCATATATTTT. It is translated as CASSSRETGNTIYF.

Only a few counts were recorded for this clone. The rearrangement links TRBV7-9 to TRBJ1-1; a weak D match, TRBD1 (5 bases). The CDR3 sequence is 14 residues long. Trimming took off 4 bases at V and 7 bases at J, with 16 bases between the two ends. Germline CDR1 and CDR2: SEHNR and FQNEAQ (reference sequence). For the CDR3, the DNA is TGTGCCAGCAGCTCAAGCGGGGCAGAAAGTGAAGCTTTCTTT. It codes for CASSSSGAESEAFF.

The chain has TRBV15 and TRBJ2-1, with TRBD2 identical over 7 bases. Germline CDR1 is LNHNV and CDR2 is YYDKDF (reference sequence). This CDR3 has 17 residues. After removal of 3 bases from V and 4 bases from J, the junction contained 12 bases not matched to a gene. The chain's CDR3 is CATSRVPSGGVYNEQFF. As DNA, the CDR3 is TGTGCCACCAGCAGGGTTCCTAGCGGCGGGGTGTACAATGAGCAGTTCTTC.

This chain joins TRBV9 and TRBJ1-1; D remains ambiguous. CDR1 SGDLS and CDR2 YYNGEE come from the germline V gene. The CDR3 is 15 amino acids. V shed 0 bases and J shed 4 bases, with 13 bases lying between them. This chain's CDR3 is CASSVGEGVSTEAFF. CDR3 nucleotides: TGTGCCAGCAGCGTAGGTGAGGGAGTAAGCACTGAAGCTTTCTTT.

The CDR3 here is CASSSPGGNEKLFF. CDR3 coding DNA: TGTGCCAGCAGCTCCCCCGGCGGTAATGAAAAACTGTTTTTT. The chain couples TRBV28 to TRBJ1-4; D unresolved. Germline V CDR1 and CDR2: MDHEN, SYDVKM. With 6 bases removed from V and 4 bases from J, the gap between germline ends came to 12 bases. This CDR3 region has 14 residues.

This chain links TRBV2 with TRBJ1-2; 9 positions agree with TRBD1. After removal of 7 bases from V and 5 bases from J, the junction contained 14 bases not matched to a gene. CDR3 length equals 16 residues. Looked up from germline, CDR1 is SNHLY and CDR2 is FYNNEI. CDR3 in DNA: TGTGCCAGCAAACCCGGGACAGGGAGGGGCGAGTATGGCTACACCTTC. Translated: CASKPGTGRGEYGYTF. Combining the CDR3 with reference TRBV2 and TRBJ1-2 gives the whole variable domain EPEVTQTPSHQVTQMGQEVILRCVPISNHLYFYWYRQILGQKVEFLVSFYNNEISEKSEIFDDQFSVERPDGSNFTLKIRSTKLEDSAMYFCASKPGTGRGEYGYTFGSGTRLTVV.

The chain is built from TRBV5-1 and TRBJ2-7; 12 bases fit TRBD2. The junction had 5 bases not matched to a gene; V was cut back by 3 bases and J by 4 bases. The germline CDR1 and CDR2 sequences are SGHRS and YFSETQ. This CDR3 spans 15 amino acids. The CDR3 bases are TGCGCCAGCAGCTGGACTAGCGGGATACTTTACGAGCAGTACTTC. Protein sequence: CASSWTSGILYEQYF.

The chain recombines TRBV6-1 with TRBJ1-1; perhaps TRBD1 as D (6 bases). Trimming left V 10 bases short and J 2 bases short, with 17 bases between. CDR1 and CDR2 (germline): MNHNS, SASEGT. The CDR3 is made up of 14 amino acids. CDR3 residues: CATLIQGGNTEAFF. The CDR3 DNA is TGTGCCACCCTTATACAGGGCGGCAACACTGAAGCTTTCTTT.